This T cell receptor (beta chain) was identified during a study of cytomegalovirus exposure and HLA in healthy donors. These donors counted as nominally healthy when sampled, but unrecorded immune exposures were likely. A note on this clone: Antigen specificity is unknown.

This CDR3 region has 16 residues. The V gene's germline CDR1 is SGHDN and CDR2 FVKESK. Trimming removed 4 bases from V and 1 base from J; junction bases left unmatched: 5. Amplification used 60 Vbeta primers and 13 Jbeta primers. Assay: immunoSEQ multiplex PCR; the TCRdb copy retains only in-frame clones and omits some. The sample lists 200,000 to 250,000 clones, about 82% occurring once. Points from the study as a whole: CMV serostatus alone was available as immune exposure information.

This TCR was recovered from a man younger than 40 in good health and CMV-seronegative. The sequencing sample was made of PBMCs. J is TRBJ2-3 and V is TRBV14, with 10 bases fitting TRBD2. CDR3 coding DNA: TGTGCCAGCAGCCCTCATCTAGCGGGGGGCACAGATACGCAGTATTTT. It translates to CASSPHLAGGTDTQYF.